The 19 T cell receptor beta chains presented below share a single source sample, sequenced in a study of shared clonotypes between healthy human individuals. Sequencing used immunoSEQ multiplex PCR; TCRdb keeps in-frame clones, though not all of them. Among roughly 2,000,000 clones, over 85% were seen once, and the ten largest hold roughly 1%. As defined, naive CD8 cells were CD45RO-negative and positively selected for CCR7, with terminally differentiated effector memory CD45RA+ cells excluded. Sample: naive CD8+ T cells sorted from blood. Every receptor here comes from a man aged 18 to 35 in good health.

The genes are TRBV19 and TRBJ1-2; possible D gene TRBD1, 5 bases. The CDR3 length is 15 residues. V was cut by 10 bases and J by 1 base, with 19 bases left in between. Germline loops: CDR1 LNHDA, CDR2 SQIVND (reference sequence). The CDR3 sequence is CATNYPRDSNYGYTF. Here the CDR3 DNA reads TGTGCCACCAACTACCCCCGAGACAGTAACTATGGCTACACCTTC.

V gene TRBV6-1 combines with J gene TRBJ1-5; no reliable D call. CDR1 is MNHNS and CDR2 is SASEGT in the germline V gene. The CDR3 consists of 17 residues. The V end lost 1 base, the J end lost 0 bases, and 13 bases lay between the germline ends. CDR3 DNA: TGTGCCAGCAGTGAAGTGACCAGAGCCTATAGCAATCAGCCCCAGCATTTT. This sequence encodes CASSEVTRAYSNQPQHF.

This rearrangement joins TRBV6-4 to TRBJ1-5; no clear D. The CDR3 consists of 10 residues. Trimming removed 6 bases at V and 9 bases at J, with 6 bases between. Germline values: CDR1 MRHNA, CDR2 SNTAGT. CDR3 DNA: TGTGCCAGCAGGTTAGCGCCCCAGCATTTT. This gives the protein CASRLAPQHF.

J is TRBJ2-5 and V is TRBV4-1; no reliable D call. The CDR3 covers 15 residues. V lost 1 base, J lost 1 base, and 10 bases lay in between. Germline CDR1 MGHRA, CDR2 YSYEKL. In DNA, the CDR3 is TGCGCCAGCAGCCAAGTATTGGGCCCCCAAGAGACCCAGTACTTC. Encoded protein: CASSQVLGPQETQYF.

Regarding this clone: This CDR3 is also generated by other DNA sequences in the sample. The chain links TRBV6-5 to TRBJ2-7, with D possibly matching TRBD2 (5 bases). The CDR3 totals 14 residues. Looked up from germline, CDR1 is MNHEY and CDR2 is SVGAGI. Trimming removed 2 bases from V and 1 base from J, with 9 bases in between. Here the CDR3 DNA reads TGTGCCAGCAGTTACGCGGGCCAGTCCTACGAGCAGTACTTC. This encodes CASSYAGQSYEQYF.

This clone was counted only a few times. Other DNA sequences in this specimen translate into the identical CDR3. The CDR3 bases are TGTGCCAGCAGTTACTCGAATTCACCCCTCCACTTT. Protein product: CASSYSNSPLHF. V and J are TRBV6-5 and TRBJ1-6, with D hard to call. Looked up from germline, CDR1 is MNHEY and CDR2 is SVGAGI. This CDR3 is 12 amino acids long. Trimming left V 0 bases short and J 7 bases short, with 1 base between.

This chain connects TRBV4-1 to TRBJ2-1, with 9 bases fitting TRBD2. There are 15 residues in the CDR3. The germline V gene encodes CDR1 MGHRA and CDR2 YSYEKL. Trimming removed 3 bases from V and 5 bases from J; junction bases left unmatched: 5. The CDR3 is CASSHGREGDNEQFF. The CDR3 nucleotides read TGCGCCAGCAGCCACGGGCGGGAGGGGGACAATGAGCAGTTCTTC.

This chain joins TRBV6-7 and TRBJ1-4; maybe TRBD1 (6 bases). TRBV6-7 is an ORF, with its function uncertain. This CDR3 is built from 16 residues. Trimming removed 1 base from V and 6 bases from J, with 15 bases in between. The CDR3 nucleotides are TGTGCCAGCAGTTACTACGGGACCTCAGGGGATGAAAAACTGTTTTTT. The encoded protein is CASSYYGTSGDEKLFF.

The genes are TRBV6-5 and TRBJ1-2, with unresolved D. The CDR3 loop spans 14 amino acids. Trimming shortened V by 10 bases and J by 1 base, and 16 bases separated the two germline ends. Germline V gene data show CDR1 as MNHEY and CDR2 as SVGAGI. The CDR3 coding sequence is TGTGCCACCCTGAGCGGGCCGCTTAACTATGGCTACACCTTC. This gives the protein CATLSGPLNYGYTF.

In this sample, this clone turned up once. This sequence joins TRBV6-5 and TRBJ2-7; TRBD2 might be the D (6 bases). This CDR3 has 13 residues. Germline V gives CDR1 MNHEY, CDR2 SVGAGI. V was trimmed by 0 bases and J by 6 bases, leaving 9 bases between them. The CDR3: CASSYSTSREQYF. The DNA for the CDR3 is TGTGCCAGCAGTTACTCGACTAGTCGCGAGCAGTACTTC.

This clone was found once. The rearrangement uses TRBV2 and TRBJ1-2, with TRBD1 as a possible D gene (6 bases). Between the trimmed V and J ends, which lost 5 bases and 13 bases, there was a span of 11 bases. This CDR3 has 10 amino acids. CDR1 and CDR2 from the germline V gene are SNHLY and FYNNEI. The CDR3 reads CASSNRVCTF. In DNA, the CDR3 is TGTGCCAGCAGTAACAGGGTTTGCACCTTC.

Details on this clone: Other nucleotide sequences in the sample specify the same CDR3. The chain has TRBV9 and TRBJ2-7; unclear D gene. The V gene lost 2 bases and the J gene lost 0 bases, with 9 bases spanning the gap. The CDR3 runs to 14 residues. Germline-derived CDR1 and CDR2 are SGDLS and YYNGEE. The CDR3 DNA follows: TGTGCCAGCAGCGTGGGCGGAGACTCCTACGAGCAGTACTTC. Translating gives CASSVGGDSYEQYF.

The chain is built from TRBV7-9 and TRBJ2-3, with TRBD1 identical over 7 bases. V was clipped by 3 bases and J by 5 bases; unmatched bases: 5. From germline, CDR1 is SEHNR and CDR2 FQNEAQ (reference sequence). The length of the CDR3 is 14 residues. CDR3 bases: TGTGCCAGCAGCTTCCAAGGGGGCGGAGATACGCAGTATTTT. Residues: CASSFQGGGDTQYF.

The chain couples TRBV7-9 to TRBJ2-5; 7 positions agree with TRBD1. Germline CDR1 SEHNR, CDR2 FQNEAQ (reference sequence). This CDR3 spans 15 amino acids. The ends lost 1 base at V and 4 bases at J; junction bases unmatched: 6. The CDR3 DNA reads as TGTGCCAGCAGCTTAGATCGACAGGGCGGAGAGACCCAGTACTTC. This sequence encodes CASSLDRQGGETQYF. The variable domain in full, with the rest retrieved from reference TRBV7-9 and TRBJ2-5, is DTGVSQNPRHKITKRGQNVTFRCDPISEHNRLYWYRQTLGQGPEFLTYFQNEAQLEKSRLLSDRFSAERPKGSFSTLEIQRTEQGDSAMYLCASSLDRQGGETQYFGPGTRLLVL.

V usage is TRBV7-9 and J usage is TRBJ2-7; D remains unclear. There are 13 residues in the CDR3. Germline V CDR1 and CDR2: SEHNR, FQNEAQ (reference sequence). Trimming stripped 1 base from V and 4 bases from J, with 8 bases between. The CDR3 DNA reads TGTGCCAGCAGCTTAGGAGCTCATTACGAGCAGTACTTC. It codes for CASSLGAHYEQYF.

V is TRBV7-2 and J is TRBJ2-1; a possible D gene is TRBD2 (5 bases). Germline V gene sequence: CDR1 SGHTA, CDR2 FQGNSA. Trimming removed 5 bases from V and 8 bases from J, with 10 bases in between. This CDR3 spans 12 amino acids. Written as DNA, the CDR3 is TGTGCCAGCAGCGATTCAGCGGATGAGCAGTTCTTC. Translation: CASSDSADEQFF.

The chain uses TRBV4-1 and TRBJ1-2; 8 bases map to TRBD1. This CDR3 has 15 amino acids. Germline V gene data show CDR1 as MGHRA and CDR2 as YSYEKL. Trimming at V came to 2 bases and at J to 8 bases, leaving 10 bases not matched to a gene. The CDR3, as DNA: TGCGCCAGCAGCCAAAGTCCAGGGGGCATATGGGGCTACACCTTC. It yields the protein CASSQSPGGIWGYTF.

The genes are TRBV10-2 and TRBJ2-3; TRBD2 might be the D (6 bases). Deletions cut 7 bases from V and 2 bases from J, with 13 bases between. The CDR3 consists of 14 residues. Germline V gene data show CDR1 as WSHSY and CDR2 as SAAADI. As DNA, the CDR3 is TGCGCCAGCACCCTGACGGGACTCACAGATACGCAGTATTTT. Amino acid sequence: CASTLTGLTDTQYF.

The CDR3 protein is CASKIDSSYEQYF. CDR3 in DNA: TGTGCCAGCAAAATCGACAGCTCCTACGAGCAGTACTTC. The chain combines TRBV6-1 with TRBJ2-7; D perhaps matches TRBD1 (5 bases). The CDR3 length is 13 residues. Trimming took off 7 bases at V and 0 bases at J, with 10 bases between the two ends. Germline values: CDR1 MNHNS, CDR2 SASEGT.